The 9 T cell receptor beta chains below were found in one sample sequenced in a study of CD8+ T cells in alopecia areata. Extraction and reverse transcription of RNA yielded cDNA as the sequencing template. Here immunoSEQ multiplex PCR was the method, and the copy in TCRdb shows in-frame clones only, minus some. The profile covers 130,000 to 150,000 clones, with 85% to 90% appearing a single time and over 13% taken by the ten largest. This material consisted of CD8+ T cells sorted from blood, taken at week 0. Receptor source: a human donor with alopecia areata.

In DNA form, the CDR3 reads TGTGCCAGCAGCTTAGTGTCCGATGAGCAGTTCTTC. It specifies CASSLVSDEQFF. The V and J genes are TRBV7-9 and TRBJ2-1; no clear D. Trimming left V 1 base short and J 8 bases short, with 6 bases between. This CDR3 comprises 12 residues. The germline V gene encodes CDR1 SEHNR and CDR2 FQNEAQ (reference sequence).

The chain recombines TRBV7-3 with TRBJ2-1; tentatively, D is TRBD1 or TRBD2 (5 bases each). CDR3 length: 15 residues. V lost 5 bases, J lost 2 bases, and 13 bases lay in between. Germline-derived CDR1 and CDR2 are SGHTA and FQGTGA. This CDR3 is CASSPTGLAYNEQFF. Written as DNA, the CDR3 is TGTGCCAGCAGCCCAACGGGGCTGGCCTACAATGAGCAGTTCTTC.

V and J are TRBV5-4 and TRBJ2-3, with TRBD1 identical over 7 bases. With 1 base clipped from V and 6 bases from J, the junction kept 11 bases outside the gene matches. In germline, CDR1 is SGHNT, CDR2 YYREEE (reference sequence). This CDR3 region has 16 residues. CDR3 sequence reads: CASSLWTGPHDDTQYF. The CDR3 DNA follows: TGTGCCAGCAGCTTGTGGACAGGCCCACACGATGATACGCAGTATTTT.

The rearrangement uses TRBV7-9 and TRBJ2-5; D possibly corresponds to TRBD1 (5 bases). The DNA end favors TRBJ2-7, so the J call may be wrong. Germline V gives CDR1 SEHNR, CDR2 FQNEAQ (reference sequence). This CDR3 is built from 15 residues. CDR3 loop: CASSFLRQNSYEQYF. In DNA, the CDR3 is TGTGCCAGCAGCTTTCTTAGACAGAACTCCTACGAGCAGTACTTC.

The chain combines TRBV5-1 with TRBJ2-7; 7 bases line up with TRBD1. CDR3 length equals 15 residues. CDR1 and CDR2 (germline): SGHRS, YFSETQ. J gave up 2 bases and V 0 bases, and 5 bases lay outside the gene matches. The CDR3 DNA follows: TGCGCCAGCAGCTTGGGACAGGGAATCGCCTACGAGCAGTACTTC. It codes for CASSLGQGIAYEQYF. Complete variable domain (other parts from reference TRBV5-1 and TRBJ2-7): KAGVTQTPRYLIKTRGQQVTLSCSPISGHRSVSWYQQTPGQGLQFLFEYFSETQRNKGNFPGRFSGRQFSNSRSEMNVSTLELGDSALYLCASSLGQGIAYEQYFGPGTRLTVT.

The chain is built from TRBV30 and TRBJ1-5; tentative D call: TRBD1 (5 bases). V dropped 2 bases and J dropped 6 bases, with 14 bases sitting between them. The CDR3 totals 14 residues. Germline loops: CDR1 GTSNPN, CDR2 SVGIG (reference sequence). The CDR3 DNA follows: TGTGCCTGGAGTAACGGAGGGGCAGGTCAGCCCCAGCATTTT. Its translation: CAWSNGGAGQPQHF.

The chain couples TRBV30 to TRBJ2-3, with 8 bases identical to TRBD1. The CDR3 totals 15 residues. The V and J ends lost 2 bases and 1 base, in that order; junction bases with no gene match: 5. Germline V CDR1 and CDR2: GTSNPN, SVGIG (reference sequence). CDR3 loop: CAWSRTGRGTDTQYF. As DNA, the CDR3 is TGTGCCTGGAGTAGGACAGGGCGAGGCACAGATACGCAGTATTTT. The full variable domain, in which reference TRBV30 and TRBJ2-3 provide the parts outside the CDR3, is SQTIHQWPATLVQPVGSPLSLECTVEGTSNPNLYWYRQAAGRGLQLLFYSVGIGQISSEVPQNLSASRPQDRQFILSSKKLLLSDSGFYLCAWSRTGRGTDTQYFGPGTRLTVL.

The gene calls are TRBV5-4 and TRBJ2-7; D gene unclear. Trimming removed 3 bases from V and 2 bases from J, with 6 bases in between. Germline CDR1 reads SGHNT; CDR2 reads YYREEE (reference sequence). The CDR3 sequence is 12 residues long. The CDR3 spells CASSSTPYEQYF. The CDR3 coding sequence is TGTGCCAGCAGCTCTACCCCCTACGAGCAGTACTTC.

This clone has only one observation. The chain has TRBV6-5 and TRBJ2-7, with 12 positions matching TRBD2. Germline trimming cut 6 bases from V and 2 bases from J; bases unmatched to any gene: 5. CDR3 length: 15 amino acids. Germline V gene sequence: CDR1 MNHEY, CDR2 SVGAGI. The CDR3 spells CASSSTSGGPYEQYF. CDR3 sequence (DNA): TGTGCCAGCAGCTCTACTAGCGGGGGGCCCTACGAGCAGTACTTC.